Each of the 20 T cell receptor beta chains below was sequenced from the same sample in a study of cytomegalovirus exposure and HLA in healthy donors. Primers: 60 Vbeta forward and 13 Jbeta reverse. Assay used: immunoSEQ multiplex PCR; TCRdb lists only in-frame clones, some missing. Its table lists 100,000 to 150,000 clones. The sequenced material came from PBMCs. The receptors were gathered from a man aged 40-55 years in good health and CMV-seronegative.

The chain uses TRBV10-1 and TRBJ2-3; TRBD1 matches 8 bases. CDR1 is WNHNN and CDR2 is SYGVQD in the germline V gene (reference sequence). V was pared by 6 bases and J by 5 bases, with 7 bases of the junction left unmatched. The CDR3 is 14 amino acids. CDR3 DNA: TGCGCCAGCAGCCCGGACAGGGTGGGAGATACGCAGTATTTT. It specifies CASSPDRVGDTQYF.

This chain links TRBV18 with TRBJ2-2; D might be TRBD2 (5 bases). V was trimmed by 1 base and J by 7 bases, leaving 13 bases between them. The CDR3 is 15 amino acids. From germline, CDR1 is KGHSH and CDR2 LQKENI. CDR3 protein: CASSPRGTEDGELFF. The CDR3 DNA reads as TGTGCCAGCTCACCACGAGGAACGGAGGACGGGGAGCTGTTTTTT.

The chain carries TRBV7-9 and TRBJ1-4; a possible D gene is TRBD1 (5 bases). Germline CDR1 and CDR2: SEHNR and FQNEAQ (reference sequence). The CDR3 consists of 18 residues. Trimming took 1 base from V and 7 from J, leaving 22 bases between them. The CDR3 coding sequence is TGTGCCAGCAGCTTAGGCCAAACTCTCGGGGGACGGCGTGAAAAACTGTTTTTT. This sequence encodes CASSLGQTLGGRREKLFF.

The chain employs TRBV6-5 and TRBJ2-5; 8 bases map to TRBD2. The tail of the sequence fits TRBJ2-7 better, so the J call may be wrong. Per the germline V gene, CDR1 is MNHEY and CDR2 is SVGAGI. CDR3 length: 14 residues. The CDR3 loop is CASSWGGGRNEQYF. The CDR3 bases are TGTGCCAGCAGTTGGGGCGGGGGGCGAAACGAGCAGTACTTC.

J is TRBJ2-7 and V is TRBV28, with D unresolved. Trimming removed 3 bases at V and 6 bases at J, with 15 bases between. There are 14 residues in the CDR3. CDR1 is MDHEN, CDR2 SYDVKM, per germline. The CDR3 protein is CASSLKEAGSEQYF. Here the CDR3 DNA reads TGTGCCAGCAGTTTGAAAGAAGCCGGTAGCGAGCAGTACTTC.

The chain carries TRBV7-2 and TRBJ2-7; the D gene is possibly TRBD2 (5 bases). This CDR3 contains 15 residues. V was shortened by 4 bases and J by 6 bases, with 19 bases between the two germline ends. CDR1 and CDR2 (germline): SGHTA, FQGNSA. The CDR3 protein is CASSSHAGFGVEQYF. For the CDR3, the DNA is TGTGCCAGCAGCTCCCACGCGGGCTTCGGGGTCGAGCAGTACTTC.

The rearrangement uses TRBV11-2 and TRBJ1-3; possible D gene TRBD1, 6 bases. V was clipped by 1 base and J by 2 bases, with 9 bases between them. The CDR3 runs 15 residues. CDR1 and CDR2 (germline): SGHAT, FQNNGV. The CDR3, as DNA: TGTGCCAGCAGCTTAGTGGCAGGGGCTGGAAACACCATATATTTT. Protein sequence: CASSLVAGAGNTIYF. Combining the CDR3 with reference TRBV11-2 and TRBJ1-3 gives the whole variable domain EAGVAQSPRYKIIEKRQSVAFWCNPISGHATLYWYQQILGQGPKLLIQFQNNGVVDDSQLPKDRFSAERLKGVDSTLKIQPAKLEDSAVYLCASSLVAGAGNTIYFGEGSWLTVV.

This chain connects TRBV11-3 to TRBJ2-2; TRBD1 matches 10 bases. V was pared by 9 bases and J by 11 bases, with 6 bases of the junction left unmatched. The CDR3 totals 12 residues. Germline-derived CDR1 and CDR2 are SGHNT and YENEEA. The CDR3 loop reads CASSTGGPELFF. The DNA for the CDR3 is TGTGCCAGTTCGACAGGGGGCCCAGAGCTGTTTTTT.

The chain carries TRBV28 and TRBJ2-7; D is unresolved. Trimming stripped 4 bases from V and 2 bases from J, with 6 bases between. Germline V lookup: CDR1 MDHEN, CDR2 SYDVKM. The CDR3 loop spans 12 amino acids. The CDR3 DNA is TGTGCCAGCAGTTCCCCGGCCTACGAGCAGTACTTC. It codes for CASSSPAYEQYF.

The chain has TRBV19 and TRBJ2-5; 8 positions match TRBD1. Unmatched junction bases numbered 6, after V lost 4 bases and J lost 5 bases. Germline values: CDR1 LNHDA, CDR2 SQIVND (reference sequence). The CDR3 sequence is 14 residues long. The CDR3 spells CASSTGTGRETQYF. CDR3 sequence (DNA): TGTGCCAGTAGTACCGGGACAGGACGGGAGACCCAGTACTTC.

The V call is TRBV7-9, the J call TRBJ2-5, with 10 bases identical to TRBD2. The CDR3 is 16 amino acids. V shed 1 base and J 5 bases; nucleotides not matched to a gene: 7. In germline, CDR1 is SEHNR, CDR2 FQNEAQ (reference sequence). The CDR3 here is CASSLVLAGAAETQYF. In DNA form, the CDR3 reads TGTGCCAGCAGCTTAGTTCTAGCGGGAGCGGCGGAGACCCAGTACTTC.

The V gene is TRBV9, the J gene TRBJ2-3, with 8 bases aligning to TRBD1. The CDR3 runs to 16 residues. V was clipped by 4 bases and J by 0 bases; unmatched bases: 7. Germline CDR1 SGDLS, CDR2 YYNGEE. The CDR3 region has the DNA TGTGCCAGCAGCTCAGGGGGCGGCCTTAGCACAGATACGCAGTATTTT. Its protein is CASSSGGGLSTDTQYF.

The genes are TRBV7-2 and TRBJ1-4, with unresolved D. The CDR3 totals 13 residues. Trimming took 1 base from V and 4 from J, leaving 4 bases between them. CDR1 and CDR2 from the germline V gene are SGHTA and FQGNSA. CDR3 coding DNA: TGTGCCAGCAGCTTAGGTCGTAATGAAAAACTGTTTTTT. It yields the protein CASSLGRNEKLFF.

The chain has TRBV29-1 and TRBJ2-2, with D perhaps matching TRBD2 (5 bases). V was pared by 4 bases and J by 5 bases, with 17 bases between. The CDR3 extends over 15 amino acids. Germline V gene lookup returns CDR1 SQVTM and CDR2 ANQGSEA. The CDR3 DNA is TGCAGCGTTGTGTTGAGGGAATGGAGGACCGGGGAGCTGTTTTTT. Translated, it gives CSVVLREWRTGELFF.

The rearrangement joins TRBV7-2 to TRBJ1-5; D remains unclear. The CDR3 spans 13 residues. V lost 1 base, J lost 2 bases, and 3 bases lay in between. Germline-derived CDR1 and CDR2 are SGHTA and FQGNSA. CDR3 nucleotides: TGTGCCAGCAGCTTAGTCGGCAATCAGCCCCAGCATTTT. Protein product: CASSLVGNQPQHF.

V gene TRBV19 combines with J gene TRBJ2-7; 14 nucleotides align to TRBD2. This CDR3 has 15 residues. V shed 4 bases and J 5 bases; nucleotides not matched to a gene: 4. Germline loops: CDR1 LNHDA, CDR2 SQIVND (reference sequence). CDR3 region: CASSRLAGGPHEQYF. The CDR3 DNA reads TGTGCCAGTAGTAGACTAGCGGGAGGGCCCCACGAGCAGTACTTC.

CDR3 coding DNA: TGTGCCAGCAGTCCTAACCGGGACAGCCCCTACGAGCAGTACTTC. It translates to CASSPNRDSPYEQYF. The chain employs TRBV7-3 and TRBJ2-7; 7 nucleotides agree with TRBD1. Germline V CDR1 and CDR2: SGHTA, FQGTGA. The CDR3 runs 15 residues. With V trimmed by 6 bases and J by 2 bases, 10 bases remained unmatched.

The CDR3 is CASSLGGGGSNQPQHF. The CDR3 nucleotides are TGTGCCAGCAGCTTAGGCGGGGGCGGAAGCAATCAGCCCCAGCATTTT. V usage is TRBV7-6 and J usage is TRBJ1-5; tentative D call: TRBD1 (6 bases). This CDR3 has 16 amino acids. V was shortened by 1 base and J by 1 base, with 11 bases between the two germline ends. Germline loops: CDR1 SGHVS, CDR2 FNYEAQ.

V and J are TRBV6-1 and TRBJ2-7, with 8 positions matching TRBD2. CDR3 length: 12 residues. After removal of 10 bases from V and 6 bases from J, the junction contained 8 bases not matched to a gene. CDR1 MNHNS and CDR2 SASEGT come from the germline V gene. The CDR3 DNA is TGTGCCACCTGGCCGGGGGGGGGCGAGCAGTACTTC. Its protein is CATWPGGGEQYF.

This chain connects TRBV19 to TRBJ2-1, with 9 bases aligning to TRBD2. Germline-derived CDR1 and CDR2 are LNHDA and SQIVND (reference sequence). The CDR3 is made up of 15 amino acids. DNA for the CDR3: TGTGCTACAGTCAGTCTAGCGGGGACCGAAAATGAGCAGTTCTTC. It encodes CATVSLAGTENEQFF.